The source of this TCR beta chain is a study of blood T cell repertoires in COVID-19. At the level of the study: Specimens from acute and convalescent COVID-19 originated in the United States, Italy and Spain. Sample material is recorded as cDNA or gDNA derived from T cells, B-cell-depleted T cells, or PBMCs.

As handled by the study authors: Amplification from reference gene primers served as the basis for estimated nucleated cell counts. Only in-frame clones appear in the TCRdb table, and some are missing; sequencing was by immunoSEQ multiplex PCR. V, J and clone size derive from that table, while D and trimming were established from the DNA sequence. Of some 260,000 clones listed, roughly 91% are singletons. Sequenced material: peripheral blood. The TCR comes from a woman between 40 and 50 years old who had recovered from COVID-19.

The CDR3: CAWSSGQSSGNTIYF. The CDR3 nucleotides are TGTGCCTGGAGCTCAGGACAAAGCTCTGGAAACACCATATATTTT. This chain connects TRBV30 to TRBJ1-3; TRBD1 is a possible D gene (5 bases). Germline V gene sequence: CDR1 GTSNPN, CDR2 SVGIG (reference sequence). The CDR3 is 15 residues long. V was shortened by 3 bases and J by 0 bases, with 12 bases between the two germline ends.